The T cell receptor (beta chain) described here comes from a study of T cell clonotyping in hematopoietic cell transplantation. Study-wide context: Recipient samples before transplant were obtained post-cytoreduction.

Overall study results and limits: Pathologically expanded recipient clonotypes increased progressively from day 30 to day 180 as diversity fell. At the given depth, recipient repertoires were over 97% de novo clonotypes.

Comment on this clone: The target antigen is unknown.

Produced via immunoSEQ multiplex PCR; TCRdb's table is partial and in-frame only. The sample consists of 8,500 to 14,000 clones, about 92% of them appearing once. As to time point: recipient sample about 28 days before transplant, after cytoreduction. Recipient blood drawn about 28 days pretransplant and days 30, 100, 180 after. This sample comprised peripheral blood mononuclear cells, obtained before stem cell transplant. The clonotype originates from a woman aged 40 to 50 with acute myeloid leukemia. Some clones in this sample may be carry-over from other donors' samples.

The CDR3 reads CASSSPGTGNYGYTF. The DNA of the CDR3 is TGTGCCAGCAGCTCACCCGGGACAGGGAACTATGGCTACACCTTC. This rearrangement joins TRBV7-8 to TRBJ1-2; 9 bases match TRBD1. J lost 2 bases, V lost 4 bases, and 5 bases had no gene match. Germline-derived CDR1 and CDR2 are SGHVS and FQNEAQ. The CDR3 has 15 amino acids.